In this sample, the clone carrying this TCR beta chain turned up once. This record comes from a study of blood T cell repertoires in COVID-19. Overall study context: Samples representing acute and convalescent COVID-19 were sourced from the United States, Italy and Spain. The analysed material was cDNA or gDNA that came from T cells, B-cell-depleted T cells, or PBMCs.

Using immunoSEQ multiplex PCR, the repertoire was profiled, and TCRdb retains in-frame clones only, with some absent. The sample includes about 410,000 clones, roughly 88% of them seen just once. V gave up 8 bases and J gave up 9 bases, with 8 bases separating them. Germline V CDR1 and CDR2: MNHEY, SVGAGI. The CDR3 sequence is 10 residues long. The J gene is TRBJ2-4, the V gene TRBV6-5; perhaps TRBD2 as D (6 bases). The material sequenced was peripheral blood. The source is a woman aged 25 to 39 with active or convalescent COVID-19. The CDR3 region is CASWGVIQYF. In DNA form, the CDR3 reads TGTGCCAGCTGGGGGGTCATTCAGTACTTC.